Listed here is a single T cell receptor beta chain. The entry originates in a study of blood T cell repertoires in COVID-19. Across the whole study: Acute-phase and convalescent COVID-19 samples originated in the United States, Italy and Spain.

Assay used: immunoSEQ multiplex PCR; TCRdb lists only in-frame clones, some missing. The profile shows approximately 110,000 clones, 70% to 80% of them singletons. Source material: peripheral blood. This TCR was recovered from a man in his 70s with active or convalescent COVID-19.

Here the CDR3 DNA reads TGTGCCAGCAGTTACCCCCTCGGGACAGGGATGGTTAATGAGCAGTTCTTC. Translation gives CASSYPLGTGMVNEQFF. J is TRBJ2-1 and V is TRBV6-2 or TRBV6-3, with TRBD1 matching over 9 bases. The germline V gene encodes CDR1 MNHEY and CDR2 SVGEGT. CDR3 length: 17 residues. J was trimmed by 7 bases and V by 2 bases; bases with no gene match: 12.